This TCR beta chain was profiled in a study of T cells in Graves' hyperthyroidism and ophthalmopathy. The CDR3 length is 12 residues. CDR1 is LGHDT, CDR2 YNNKEL, per germline (reference sequence). Trimming removed 0 bases from V and 13 bases from J, with 7 bases in between. Amplification of TCR beta CDR3 regions was performed using RNA transcripts as template. When the TCR CDR3 underwent first-round RT-PCR, the HTBI primer set was used. TCRdb re-derived calls from the multiplex PCR reads in MiXCR, one entry per CDR3 protein. The sample has 340,000 or so distinct CDR3 sequences; 15% to 20% are singletons.

The source is a woman in her forties or fifties with Graves' hyperthyroidism. Sequencing was done on a sample of blood. This chain joins TRBV3-1 and TRBJ1-6; no definite D call. CDR3 protein: CASSQDPGPLHF. DNA for the CDR3: TGTGCCAGCAGCCAAGACCCCGGTCCCCTCCACTTT.